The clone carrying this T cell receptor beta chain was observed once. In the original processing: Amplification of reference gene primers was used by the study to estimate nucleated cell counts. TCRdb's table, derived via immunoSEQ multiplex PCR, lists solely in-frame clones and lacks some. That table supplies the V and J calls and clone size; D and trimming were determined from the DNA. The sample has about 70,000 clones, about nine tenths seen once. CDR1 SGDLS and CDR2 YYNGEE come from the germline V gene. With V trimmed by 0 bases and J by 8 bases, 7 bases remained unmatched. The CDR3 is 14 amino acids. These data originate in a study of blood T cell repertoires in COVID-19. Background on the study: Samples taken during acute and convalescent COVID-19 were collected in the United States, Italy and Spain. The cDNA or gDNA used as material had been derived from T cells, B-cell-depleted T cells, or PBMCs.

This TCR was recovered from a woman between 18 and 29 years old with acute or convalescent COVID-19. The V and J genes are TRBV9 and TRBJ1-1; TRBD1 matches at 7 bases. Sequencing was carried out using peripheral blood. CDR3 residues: CASSVDLTGREAFF. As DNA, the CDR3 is TGTGCCAGCAGCGTAGATTTGACAGGGAGAGAAGCTTTCTTT.